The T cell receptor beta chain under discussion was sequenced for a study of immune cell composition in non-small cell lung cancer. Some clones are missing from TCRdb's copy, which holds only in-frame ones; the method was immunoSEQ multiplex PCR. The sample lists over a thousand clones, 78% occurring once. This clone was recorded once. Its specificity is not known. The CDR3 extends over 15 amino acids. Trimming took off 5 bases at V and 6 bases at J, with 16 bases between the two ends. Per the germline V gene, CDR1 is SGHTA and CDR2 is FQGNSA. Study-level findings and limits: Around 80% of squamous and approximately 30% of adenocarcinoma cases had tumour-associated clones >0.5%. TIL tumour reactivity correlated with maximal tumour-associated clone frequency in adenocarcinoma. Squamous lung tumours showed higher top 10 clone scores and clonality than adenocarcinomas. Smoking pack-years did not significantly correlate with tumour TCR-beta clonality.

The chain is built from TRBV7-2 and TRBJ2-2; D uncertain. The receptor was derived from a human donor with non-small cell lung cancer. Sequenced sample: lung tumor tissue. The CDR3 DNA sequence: TGTGCCAGCAGCCCGGAGCTCACTCGGGCCGGGGAGCTGTTTTTT. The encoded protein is CASSPELTRAGELFF. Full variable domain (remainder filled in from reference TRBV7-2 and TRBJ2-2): GAGVSQSPSNKVTEKGKDVELRCDPISGHTALYWYRQSLGQGLEFLIYFQGNSAPDKSGLPSDRFSAERTGGSVSTLTIQRTQQEDSAVYLCASSPELTRAGELFFGEGSRLTVL.